This T cell receptor beta chain was documented in a study of prognosis after radiotherapy for stage I lung cancer. Study context: Stage I non-small cell lung cancer cases were enrolled from April 2018 through January 2019.

Template was genomic DNA; TCR beta CDR3 amplified in two multiplex PCR rounds. First-round PCR, the initial amplification, used primers specific to each TRBV and TRBJ gene. TCRdb passed the multiplex PCR reads through MiXCR, listing each CDR3 protein once. The sample lists around 31,000 distinct CDR3 sequences; about 32% were seen once. This CDR3 contains 13 residues. V lost 6 bases to trimming and J lost 5 bases, with 13 bases between them. At least ten counts were recorded for this clonotype. The sequence was obtained from a donor over 45 with non-small cell lung cancer. V is TRBV12-3 or TRBV12-4 and J is TRBJ1-1; D unclear. Sequencing used PBMCs, obtained before or after stereotactic body radiation therapy (not recorded which). CDR3 region: CASRKSGGTEAFF. CDR3 DNA: TGTGCCAGCAGAAAAAGCGGAGGAACTGAAGCTTTCTTT.